This entry is about one T cell receptor beta chain. Its antigen remains unidentified. The data derive from a study of T cells after posttransplantation cyclophosphamide. This CDR3 has 14 amino acids. Germline CDR1 and CDR2: SQVTM and ANQGSEA. Trimming at V came to 7 bases and at J to 5 bases, leaving 6 bases not matched to a gene. The protocol was immunoSEQ multiplex PCR, while the TCRdb copy is restricted to in-frame clones and leaves out a portion. The sample holds 6,500 to 7,000 clones, and no clone turns up only once. Treatment was busulfan-fludarabine conditioning, a marrow graft, and cyclophosphamide on days +3 and +4. Findings and caveats of the study: Later post-transplant blood repertoires were often dominated by donor CD8+ memory clones.

The material was PBMCs, obtained after an allogeneic stem cell transplant with post-transplant cyclophosphamide. The source of this sequence is a male patient in his thirties who received an allogeneic stem cell transplant from an unrelated donor, was CMV-positive, and had acute and chronic GVHD. The graft donor may have contributed some T cells. The chain links TRBV29-1 to TRBJ2-5; 14 bases are shared with TRBD2. The DNA for the CDR3 is TGCAGCGCCAAGACTAGCGGGAGGGAGGAGACCCAGTACTTC. It yields the protein CSAKTSGREETQYF.